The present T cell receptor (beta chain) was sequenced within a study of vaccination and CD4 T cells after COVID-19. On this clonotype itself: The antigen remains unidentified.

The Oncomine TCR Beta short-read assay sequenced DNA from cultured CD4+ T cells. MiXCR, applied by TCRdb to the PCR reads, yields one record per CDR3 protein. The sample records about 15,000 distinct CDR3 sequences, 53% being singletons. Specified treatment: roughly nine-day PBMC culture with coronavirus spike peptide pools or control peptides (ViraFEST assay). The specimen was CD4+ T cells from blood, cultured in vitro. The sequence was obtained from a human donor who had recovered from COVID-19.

The chain's CDR3 is CASSSRDRDGYTF. CDR3 nucleotides: TGTGCCAGCAGTAGTCGGGACAGGGATGGCTACACCTTC. This chain joins TRBV25-1 and TRBJ1-2, with TRBD1 identical over 9 bases. The V gene end was trimmed by 5 bases and the J gene end by 6 bases; junction bases not matched to a gene: 4. The CDR3 has 13 amino acids. CDR1 MGHDK and CDR2 SYGVNS come from the germline V gene.